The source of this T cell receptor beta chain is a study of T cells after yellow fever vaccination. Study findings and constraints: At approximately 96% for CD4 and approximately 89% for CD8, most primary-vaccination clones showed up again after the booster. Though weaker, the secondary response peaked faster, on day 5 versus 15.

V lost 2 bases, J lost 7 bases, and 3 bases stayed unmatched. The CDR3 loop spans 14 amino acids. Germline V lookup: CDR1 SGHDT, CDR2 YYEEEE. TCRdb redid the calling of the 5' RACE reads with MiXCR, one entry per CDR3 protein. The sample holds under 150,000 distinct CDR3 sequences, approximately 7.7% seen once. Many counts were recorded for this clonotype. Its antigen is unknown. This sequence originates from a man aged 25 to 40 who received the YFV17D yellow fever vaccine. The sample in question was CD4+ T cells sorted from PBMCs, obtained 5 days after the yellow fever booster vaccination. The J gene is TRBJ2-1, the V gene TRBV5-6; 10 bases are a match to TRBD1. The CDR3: CASSFTGQGNEQFF. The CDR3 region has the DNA TGTGCCAGCAGCTTTACGGGACAGGGGAATGAGCAGTTCTTC.